One and the same sample provided the 6 T cell receptor beta chains below, sequenced in a study of T cells in localized non-small cell lung cancer (dated by TCRdb to the early 2020s). Library method: the immunoSEQ multiplex PCR assay. TCRdb's version of the immuneACCESS table is confined to in-frame rearrangements and falls short of the full clone set. An unresolved V gene accounts for under half of the shortfall where checked; the remainder is of unknown origin. Within this sample are 50,000 to 70,000 clones, with roughly four fifths of them counted one time only. The ten biggest clones cover less than 5.5% of the sample. The source material was PBMCs, sampled before any cancer treatment. The receptors were sampled from a man between 35 and 75 years old with stage II lung adenocarcinoma.

DNA for the CDR3: TGTGCCAGTTTACAGGCCGGCTATGGCTACACCTTC. This sequence encodes CASLQAGYGYTF. This chain connects TRBV19 to TRBJ1-2, with D possibly TRBD1 on 5 matching bases. The ends were cut back, 8 bases at V and 4 bases at J, with 11 bases in the middle. Germline CDR1 is LNHDA and CDR2 is SQIVND (reference sequence). This CDR3 region has 12 residues. Drawing the rest from reference TRBV19 and TRBJ1-2, the complete variable domain is DGGITQSPKYLFRKEGQNVTLSCEQNLNHDAMYWYRQDPGQGLRLIYYSQIVNDFQKGDIAEGYSVSREKKESFPLTVTSAQKNPTAFYLCASLQAGYGYTFGSGTRLTVV.

CDR3 protein: CASSQVAGGADTQYF. The CDR3 DNA follows: TGTGCCAGCAGCCAAGTGGCGGGAGGAGCAGATACGCAGTATTTT. The gene calls are TRBV4-2 and TRBJ2-3, with 8 bases fitting TRBD2. Germline V CDR1 and CDR2: LGHNA, YNFKEQ. The CDR3 sequence is 15 residues long. V lost 1 base, J lost 4 bases, and 4 bases stayed unmatched.

The rearrangement uses TRBV5-3 and TRBJ1-1; perhaps TRBD1 as D (5 bases). TRBV5-3 is given ORF status, its function remaining uncertain. V lost 1 base and J lost 0, with 13 bases in between. The CDR3 is 16 residues long. Here the CDR3 reads CARSLRGSPLNTEAFF. The CDR3 bases are TGTGCCAGAAGCTTGCGGGGCAGCCCTTTGAACACTGAAGCTTTCTTT.

This clone was counted only a few times. The rearrangement links TRBV15 to TRBJ1-1; D is unclear. CDR3 size: 11 residues. Trimming left V 4 bases short and J 7 bases short, with 7 bases between. The germline gives CDR1 LNHNV, CDR2 YYDKDF (reference sequence). CDR3 amino acids: CATSMGGEAFF. Written as DNA, the CDR3 is TGTGCCACCAGCATGGGTGGTGAAGCTTTCTTT. The full variable domain, rest sourced from reference TRBV15 and TRBJ1-1, is DAMVIQNPRYQVTQFGKPVTLSCSQTLNHNVMYWYQQKSSQAPKLLFHYYDKDFNNEADTPDNFQSRRPNTSFCFLDIRSPGLGDTAMYLCATSMGGEAFFGQGTRLTVV.

The DNA of the CDR3 is TGTGCCAGTAGTCCGGGGCTAGCGGGAGGTCCGGGCAATGAGCAGTTCTTC. Protein product: CASSPGLAGGPGNEQFF. The chain has TRBV19 and TRBJ2-1; 11 bases line up with TRBD2. From germline, CDR1 is LNHDA and CDR2 SQIVND (reference sequence). The CDR3 totals 17 residues. Trimming at V came to 5 bases and at J to 6 bases, leaving 12 bases not matched to a gene.

The chain is built from TRBV27 and TRBJ2-7; D is ambiguous. Germline CDR1 reads MNHEY; CDR2 reads SMNVEV (reference sequence). The ends were cut back, 7 bases at V and 2 bases at J, with 15 bases in the middle. There are 14 residues in the CDR3. In DNA, the CDR3 is TGTGCCAGCACCAGACTCGGCGGAGCCTACGAGCAGTACTTC. Residues: CASTRLGGAYEQYF.